Following are 12 T cell receptor beta chains from one sample sequenced in a study of cytomegalovirus exposure and HLA in healthy donors. The PCR used 60 Vbeta and 13 Jbeta primers. TCRdb's copy holds only in-frame clones and misses some; the assay was immunoSEQ multiplex PCR. The table includes around 150,000 clones, less than 80% detected once. Sequenced: PBMCs. These TCRs come from a man in his forties in good health and CMV-seronegative.

The V and J genes are TRBV6-6 and TRBJ2-1, with D possibly TRBD2 on 5 matching bases. Trimming cost V 7 bases and J 0 bases, with 7 bases left between them. In germline, CDR1 is MNHNY, CDR2 SVGAGI (reference sequence). The CDR3 is 13 amino acids. The CDR3 reads CASNRGSYNEQFF. Here the CDR3 DNA reads TGTGCCAGCAACCGGGGCTCCTACAATGAGCAGTTCTTC.

This chain connects TRBV7-2 to TRBJ1-1, with a possible D match to TRBD1 (5 bases). The CDR3 consists of 13 residues. V was shortened by 7 bases and J by 7 bases, with 16 bases between the two germline ends. Germline CDR1 reads SGHTA; CDR2 reads FQGNSA. As DNA, the CDR3 is TGTGCCAGCACTAACCTGGGGGGGGGTGAAGCTTTCTTT. Residues: CASTNLGGGEAFF. The whole variable domain, filled in from reference TRBV7-2 and TRBJ1-1, reads GAGVSQSPSNKVTEKGKDVELRCDPISGHTALYWYRQSLGQGLEFLIYFQGNSAPDKSGLPSDRFSAERTGGSVSTLTIQRTQQEDSAVYLCASTNLGGGEAFFGQGTRLTVV.

The chain couples TRBV6-1 to TRBJ1-1, with 7 bases lining up with TRBD1. V gave up 7 bases and J gave up 4 bases; unmatched junction bases: 6. The germline gives CDR1 MNHNS, CDR2 SASEGT. CDR3 length: 13 residues. CDR3 in DNA: TGTGCCAGCATGAGGGACAGAATCACTGAAGCTTTCTTT. Its translation is CASMRDRITEAFF.

This clone was found once. This chain joins TRBV11-2 and TRBJ2-5; 7 bases match TRBD1. This CDR3 spans 13 amino acids. Germline-derived CDR1 and CDR2 are SGHAT and FQNNGV. V gave up 6 bases and J gave up 4 bases; unmatched junction bases: 5. The CDR3 protein is CASREQGRETQYF. Written as DNA, the CDR3 is TGTGCCAGCAGGGAACAGGGGAGAGAGACCCAGTACTTC.

This chain links TRBV2 with TRBJ2-3; D gene unclear. Germline CDR1 is SNHLY and CDR2 is FYNNEI. Deletions cut 5 bases from V and 3 bases from J, with 9 bases between. The CDR3 loop spans 13 amino acids. CDR3 nucleotide sequence: TGTGCCAGCAGTTTTACAGTAACAGATACGCAGTATTTT. Translated, it gives CASSFTVTDTQYF.

The CDR3 loop reads CASSQSQGDTGELFF. The DNA of the CDR3 is TGCGCCAGCAGTCAATCTCAAGGGGATACCGGGGAGCTGTTTTTT. The genes are TRBV23-1 and TRBJ2-2; tentatively, D is TRBD1 (5 bases). TRBV23-1 is reported as an ORF; its role is uncertain. V dropped 0 bases and J dropped 5 bases, with 10 bases sitting between them. CDR3 length equals 15 residues.

The chain combines TRBV29-1 with TRBJ1-2, with D perhaps TRBD1 (5 bases). From germline, CDR1 is SQVTM and CDR2 ANQGSEA. This CDR3 has 15 residues. The germline V and J ends were trimmed by 1 base and 3 bases, with 15 bases remaining between them. The CDR3: CSVEGGPGGDYGYTF. CDR3 bases: TGCAGCGTTGAAGGAGGACCGGGGGGGGACTATGGCTACACCTTC.

The chain carries TRBV15 and TRBJ2-5, with a possible D match to TRBD2 (6 bases). The CDR3 loop spans 15 amino acids. CDR1 and CDR2 (germline): LNHNV, YYDKDF (reference sequence). Trimming took off 6 bases at V and 11 bases at J, with 25 bases between the two ends. CDR3 sequence: CATSGRPGGPGEQYF. CDR3 sequence (DNA): TGTGCCACCAGTGGCCGCCCCGGAGGGCCCGGTGAGCAGTACTTC.

This clone has a single count. V is TRBV7-8 and J is TRBJ2-2; tentative D call: TRBD2 (6 bases). With 4 bases removed from V and 4 bases from J, the gap between germline ends came to 13 bases. The CDR3 totals 15 residues. Germline CDR1 is SGHVS and CDR2 is FQNEAQ. DNA for the CDR3: TGTGCCAGCAGCTCGATCCTAGCGCGCACCGGGGAGCTGTTTTTT. It is translated as CASSSILARTGELFF.

CDR3 in amino acids: CASSLAVDRSPHNEQFF. The DNA of the CDR3 is TGTGCCAGCAGTTTGGCGGTGGACAGGAGCCCCCACAATGAGCAGTTCTTC. This chain joins TRBV7-2 and TRBJ2-1, with 7 bases that match TRBD1. The germline gives CDR1 SGHTA, CDR2 FQGNSA. Trimming removed 6 bases from V and 5 bases from J; junction bases left unmatched: 16. The CDR3 sequence is 17 residues long.

The chain uses TRBV15 and TRBJ2-7, with D tentatively TRBD1 (6 bases). CDR1 and CDR2 from the germline V gene are LNHNV and YYDKDF (reference sequence). Trimming took off 0 bases at V and 5 bases at J, with 11 bases between the two ends. The CDR3 spans 14 residues. The CDR3 DNA sequence: TGTGCCACCAGCAGAGATTCTAGGGGGAACGAGCAGTACTTC. This sequence encodes CATSRDSRGNEQYF. The variable domain in full, with the rest retrieved from reference TRBV15 and TRBJ2-7, is DAMVIQNPRYQVTQFGKPVTLSCSQTLNHNVMYWYQQKSSQAPKLLFHYYDKDFNNEADTPDNFQSRRPNTSFCFLDIRSPGLGDTAMYLCATSRDSRGNEQYFGPGTRLTVT.

This rearrangement joins TRBV19 to TRBJ2-1; tentative D call: TRBD1 (5 bases). Germline V CDR1 and CDR2: LNHDA, SQIVND (reference sequence). V lost 1 base, J lost 4 bases, and 11 bases lay in between. This CDR3 has 15 residues. CDR3: CASSIGTNYYNEQFF. The CDR3 DNA follows: TGTGCCAGTAGTATAGGGACAAACTATTACAATGAGCAGTTCTTC.